The 14 T cell receptor beta chains below come from one sample, sequenced in a study of T cell repertoires in cytomegalovirus infection. MiXCR, run by TCRdb on the reads, gives a single entry per CDR3 protein. This table has roughly 45,000 distinct CDR3 sequences, about 21% appearing once. Antigens for these TCRs are unknown. Sequenced material: CD8+ T cells from cultured PBMCs, taken from culture after CMV antigen stimulation. Every receptor here comes from a human donor in good health (CMV status not recorded). Some clones in this sample may be carry-over from other donors' samples.

There are a few counts of this clonotype. This rearrangement joins TRBV27 to TRBJ2-1; TRBD2 might be the D (5 bases). Per the germline V gene, CDR1 is MNHEY and CDR2 is SMNVEV (reference sequence). The CDR3 consists of 15 residues. The V end was cut by 0 bases, the J end by 10 bases, with 16 bases between. The CDR3 region is CASSLSGEGPQEQFF. CDR3 DNA: TGTGCCAGCAGTTTATCCGGAGAGGGCCCGCAAGAGCAGTTCTTC.

This sequence joins TRBV4-3 and TRBJ1-6; D is possibly TRBD1 (6 bases). With 0 bases removed from V and 6 bases from J, the gap between germline ends came to 12 bases. The CDR3 is 16 residues long. Germline CDR1 LGHNA, CDR2 YSLEER. CDR3 amino acids: CASSQDLQGRNSPLHF. The DNA of the CDR3 is TGCGCCAGCAGCCAAGATCTGCAGGGGCGTAATTCACCCCTCCACTTT.

This clonotype was seen ten or more times. This chain links TRBV27 with TRBJ1-1; D is possibly TRBD1 (6 bases). The CDR3 length is 13 residues. CDR1 and CDR2 (germline): MNHEY, SMNVEV (reference sequence). The V end lost 3 bases, the J end lost 5 bases, and 10 bases lay between the germline ends. CDR3 region: CASSLGARTEAFF. The DNA for the CDR3 is TGTGCCAGCAGTTTGGGGGCGCGGACTGAAGCTTTCTTT.

The V and J genes are TRBV7-6 and TRBJ2-5; D is undetermined. The ends were cut back, 5 bases at V and 5 bases at J, with 18 bases in the middle. CDR1 and CDR2 (germline): SGHVS, FNYEAQ. The CDR3 contains 15 residues. CDR3 amino acids: CASSPPGSLRETQYF. CDR3 in DNA: TGTGCCAGCAGCCCCCCGGGTAGCTTAAGGGAGACCCAGTACTTC. The full variable domain, its missing parts supplied by reference TRBV7-6 and TRBJ2-5, is GAGVSQSPRYKVTKRGQDVALRCDPISGHVSLYWYRQALGQGPEFLTYFNYEAQQDKSGLPNDRFSAERPEGSISTLTIQRTEQRDSAMYRCASSPPGSLRETQYFGPGTRLLVL.

A few counts support this clonotype. The gene calls are TRBV27 and TRBJ2-5, with TRBD1 identical over 8 bases. This CDR3 is 14 amino acids long. V was clipped by 6 bases and J by 4 bases; unmatched bases: 7. Germline CDR1 is MNHEY and CDR2 is SMNVEV (reference sequence). The CDR3 bases are TGTGCCAGCAGCCCCGACAGGGGACCAGAGACCCAGTACTTC. As protein: CASSPDRGPETQYF.

V gene TRBV7-2 combines with J gene TRBJ2-1; 13 nucleotides match TRBD2. V lost 2 bases and J lost 9; bases outside the gene matches: 13. CDR1 is SGHTA, CDR2 FQGNSA, per germline. CDR3 length: 18 amino acids. The CDR3 sequence: CASSLRLAGGGGVGEQFF. The DNA of the CDR3 is TGTGCCAGCAGCTTAAGACTAGCGGGGGGAGGAGGGGTAGGTGAGCAGTTCTTC. Using reference TRBV7-2 and TRBJ2-1 for the parts outside the CDR3, the full variable domain is GAGVSQSPSNKVTEKGKDVELRCDPISGHTALYWYRQSLGQGLEFLIYFQGNSAPDKSGLPSDRFSAERTGGSVSTLTIQRTQQEDSAVYLCASSLRLAGGGGVGEQFFGPGTRLTVL.

The chain is built from TRBV4-1 and TRBJ2-3; D gene uncertain. The CDR3 length is 15 residues. V was cut by 0 bases and J by 3 bases, with 10 bases left in between. Germline CDR1 reads MGHRA; CDR2 reads YSYEKL. The CDR3: CASSQEARTTDTQYF. CDR3 nucleotides: TGCGCCAGCAGCCAAGAAGCCAGAACAACAGATACGCAGTATTTT.

This clonotype was recorded a few times. The CDR3 coding sequence is TGTGCCAGCAGTTATGATCTAGCGGGAGGGGGTGAGCAGTTCTTC. This codes for CASSYDLAGGGEQFF. V is TRBV6-6 and J is TRBJ2-1, with 12 bases lining up with TRBD2. The ends lost 3 bases at V and 9 bases at J; junction bases unmatched: 6. Per the germline V gene, CDR1 is MNHNY and CDR2 is SVGAGI (reference sequence). The CDR3 extends over 15 amino acids.

V and J are TRBV28 and TRBJ2-1; no clear D gene. With 7 bases removed from V and 7 bases from J, the gap between germline ends came to 17 bases. The V gene's germline CDR1 is MDHEN and CDR2 SYDVKM. The CDR3 extends over 14 amino acids. CDR3 coding DNA: TGTGCCAGCACCGGCCCCGGGCCGCGTAATGAGCAGTTCTTC. Amino acids: CASTGPGPRNEQFF.

This clonotype was counted at least ten times. V usage is TRBV4-1 and J usage is TRBJ1-2; D perhaps matches TRBD1 (5 bases). The CDR3 consists of 16 residues. V lost 0 bases, J lost 8 bases, and 19 bases lay in between. CDR1 is MGHRA and CDR2 is YSYEKL in the germline V gene. CDR3 protein: CASSQESTQGFKGYTF. The CDR3 nucleotides are TGCGCCAGCAGCCAAGAAAGCACTCAGGGTTTCAAGGGCTACACCTTC.

This clonotype was seen at least ten times. This rearrangement joins TRBV28 to TRBJ1-2, with 9 nucleotides matching TRBD1. Germline V lookup: CDR1 MDHEN, CDR2 SYDVKM. This CDR3 is 17 amino acids long. The junction had 14 bases not matched to a gene; V was cut back by 5 bases and J by 4 bases. In DNA form, the CDR3 reads TGTGCCAGCAGTGTGGGGGCAACAGGGGGCGGACGCTATGGCTACACCTTC. Protein product: CASSVGATGGGRYGYTF.

In this sample, this clonotype turned up many times. The V call is TRBV11-2, the J call TRBJ1-2, with D possibly matching TRBD1 (6 bases). In germline, CDR1 is SGHAT, CDR2 FQNNGV. Trimming removed 1 base from V and 5 bases from J, with 14 bases in between. This CDR3 has 15 amino acids. The CDR3 region is CASSLGGGISYGYTF. DNA of the CDR3: TGTGCCAGCAGCTTAGGAGGGGGGATCTCTTATGGCTACACCTTC. The variable domain in full, completed from reference TRBV11-2 and TRBJ1-2, reads EAGVAQSPRYKIIEKRQSVAFWCNPISGHATLYWYQQILGQGPKLLIQFQNNGVVDDSQLPKDRFSAERLKGVDSTLKIQPAKLEDSAVYLCASSLGGGISYGYTFGSGTRLTVV.

The chain joins TRBV6-6 to TRBJ2-4, with D unresolved. This CDR3 region has 13 residues. Germline V gene lookup returns CDR1 MNHNY and CDR2 SVGAGI (reference sequence). Between the trimmed V and J ends, which lost 7 bases and 6 bases, there was a span of 13 bases. CDR3: CASTLVARNIQYF. The CDR3 nucleotides read TGTGCCAGCACCCTCGTGGCCCGAAACATTCAGTACTTC.

This clonotype showed up just a few times. The chain joins TRBV7-3 to TRBJ2-7; 10 bases agree with TRBD2. With V trimmed by 3 bases and J by 0 bases, 2 bases remained unmatched. The germline gives CDR1 SGHTA, CDR2 FQGTGA. This CDR3 is 15 amino acids long. The CDR3: CASSLASGSSYEQYF. The CDR3 DNA is TGTGCCAGCAGCTTGGCTAGCGGGAGCTCCTACGAGCAGTACTTC.